These 11 T cell receptor beta chains were all obtained from the same sample, sequenced in a study of blood T cell repertoires in COVID-19. Sequenced by immunoSEQ multiplex PCR; TCRdb stores in-frame clones only, minus some. The sample records 300,000 or so clones, 85% to 90% being singletons. The material sequenced was peripheral blood. The receptors were gathered from a woman aged 35 to 49 with acute or convalescent COVID-19.

The gene calls are TRBV19 and TRBJ1-2, with no clear D. Trimming left V 8 bases short and J 0 bases short, with 7 bases between. CDR3 length: 12 residues. From germline, CDR1 is LNHDA and CDR2 SQIVND (reference sequence). CDR3 protein: CASPRANYGYTF. Written as DNA, the CDR3 is TGTGCCAGTCCTCGGGCTAACTATGGCTACACCTTC.

The genes are TRBV9 and TRBJ1-2, with 9 bases fitting TRBD1. This CDR3 has 13 residues. The germline V gene encodes CDR1 SGDLS and CDR2 YYNGEE. The trim removed 4 bases at V and 12 bases at J, leaving 10 bases unmatched. CDR3 DNA sequence: TGTGCCAGCAGCCCGCGGACAGGGGATACTAACACCTTC. Translated: CASSPRTGDTNTF. Using reference TRBV9 and TRBJ1-2 for the parts outside the CDR3, the full variable domain is DSGVTQTPKHLITATGQRVTLRCSPRSGDLSVYWYQQSLDQGLQFLIQYYNGEERAKGNILERFSAQQFPDLHSELNLSSLELGDSALYFCASSPRTGDTNTFGSGTRLTVV.

The chain has TRBV15 and TRBJ1-2; possibly TRBD1 for D (6 bases). V was pared by 7 bases and J by 2 bases, with 14 bases between. CDR1 is LNHNV and CDR2 is YYDKDF in the germline V gene (reference sequence). The CDR3 loop spans 14 amino acids. The CDR3 DNA is TGTGCCACCACCCTCACACAGGGCAACTATGGCTACACCTTC. This encodes CATTLTQGNYGYTF.

CDR3 sequence: CASSSGQVTYNEQFF. The DNA for the CDR3 is TGCGCCAGCAGCTCGGGACAGGTGACCTACAATGAGCAGTTCTTC. V usage is TRBV5-1 and J usage is TRBJ2-1; 8 positions match TRBD1. The CDR3 is 15 residues long. The V and J ends lost 3 bases and 2 bases, in that order; junction bases with no gene match: 4. The germline gives CDR1 SGHRS, CDR2 YFSETQ.

This clone showed up just once. The chain uses TRBV3-1 (or the pseudogene TRBV3-2) and TRBJ1-2, with D unresolved. The CDR3 runs to 12 residues. Germline V CDR1 and CDR2: LGHDT, YNNKEL (reference sequence). Trimming took 4 bases from V and 6 from J, leaving 9 bases between them. CDR3 residues: CASSRGSNGYTF. The DNA for the CDR3 is TGTGCCAGCAGCCGAGGTAGCAATGGCTACACCTTC.

The V call is TRBV5-1, the J call TRBJ2-3, with 7 positions matching TRBD1. The CDR3 sequence is 15 residues long. With V trimmed by 5 bases and J by 0 bases, 6 bases remained unmatched. In germline, CDR1 is SGHRS, CDR2 YFSETQ. The CDR3 sequence: CASSRDSRSTDTQYF. The CDR3 DNA reads TGCGCCAGCAGTCGGGACAGCCGAAGCACAGATACGCAGTATTTT.

The rearrangement links TRBV9 to TRBJ2-6, with 8 bases aligning to TRBD2. The CDR3 covers 17 residues. From germline, CDR1 is SGDLS and CDR2 YYNGEE. Losses at the gene ends were 3 bases for V and 1 base for J; bases not matched to a gene: 6. In DNA form, the CDR3 reads TGTGCCAGCAGCGCCGGGGGGGCCGGATCTGGGGCCAACGTCCTGACTTTC. This translates into CASSAGGAGSGANVLTF.

This chain connects TRBV5-4 to TRBJ2-3; perhaps TRBD2 as D (5 bases). Per the germline V gene, CDR1 is SGHNT and CDR2 is YYREEE (reference sequence). Trimming left V 7 bases short and J 1 base short, with 10 bases between. This CDR3 contains 13 residues. The DNA of the CDR3 is TGTGCCAGCCGCCGGGGTGGCACAGATACGCAGTATTTT. It yields the protein CASRRGGTDTQYF.

V is TRBV7-2 and J is TRBJ2-1; D gene ambiguous. The V end lost 5 bases, the J end lost 4 bases, and 12 bases lay between the germline ends. CDR3 length equals 14 residues. CDR1 is SGHTA, CDR2 FQGNSA, per germline. CDR3 in amino acids: CASSPPFLYNEQFF. The CDR3 nucleotides read TGTGCCAGCAGCCCGCCGTTCCTATACAATGAGCAGTTCTTC.

The chain has TRBV5-6 and TRBJ1-2; TRBD1 matches at 7 bases. From germline, CDR1 is SGHDT and CDR2 YYEEEE. The CDR3 covers 13 residues. After removal of 3 bases from V and 10 bases from J, the junction contained 9 bases not matched to a gene. The DNA for the CDR3 is TGTGCCAGCAGCTCTCGACAGGGAAACCCCTACACCTTC. Protein sequence: CASSSRQGNPYTF.

The rearrangement uses TRBV12-3 or TRBV12-4 and TRBJ1-1; the match to TRBD1 covers 8 bases. CDR3 length: 13 residues. V lost 5 bases to trimming and J lost 8 bases; unmatched junction nucleotides: 7. The CDR3 DNA follows: TGTGCCAGCAGTAAGGACAGGGTAGGGGAAGCTTTCTTT. It encodes CASSKDRVGEAFF.